This TCR beta chain was profiled in a study of Ad26.COV2.S vaccination and SARS-CoV-2 variants. Only one count was recorded for this clone. Other DNA sequences in this specimen translate into the identical CDR3. Data came from immunoSEQ multiplex PCR; TCRdb stores just in-frame clones and leaves some out. The sample shows around 450,000 clones, 89% of them seen only once. Treatment noted: roughly 19 received Ad26.COV2.S at low or high dose, single or two shots; five or six received placebo; per-sample allocation not given. Collection of samples fell on day 63 after the first vaccine or placebo injection. V lost 4 bases and J lost 2; bases outside the gene matches: 5. The CDR3 runs to 14 residues. Looked up from germline, CDR1 is MDHEN and CDR2 is SYDVKM.

Specimen: peripheral blood, collected in a trial of Ad26.COV2.S vaccine versus placebo. This clonotype originated in a person between 18 and 59 years old who received the Ad26.COV2.S COVID-19 vaccine or a placebo. The chain carries TRBV28 and TRBJ2-7, with 7 positions matching TRBD1. CDR3: CASSSPGQTYEQYF. In nucleotides, the CDR3 is TGTGCCAGCAGTTCCCCGGGACAGACCTACGAGCAGTACTTC.